The clone carrying this T cell receptor (beta chain) turned up a few times. Its antigen remains unidentified. This record belongs to a study of T cells after yellow fever vaccination. General study results and limits: Primary-vaccination clones mostly resurfaced post-booster (less than 98% CD4, roughly 87% CD8). Weaker in magnitude, the secondary response showed a faster peak on day 5 versus 15. In FACS-sorted repertoires, abundant clonotypes from the bulk population could appear as contaminants.

A single record per CDR3 protein comes from TCRdb applying MiXCR to the 5' RACE reads. Of approximately 510,000 distinct CDR3 sequences listed, just over 20% are singletons. This CDR3 contains 16 residues. Trimming took 5 bases from V and 2 from J, leaving 17 bases between them. V and J are TRBV12-3 or TRBV12-4 and TRBJ2-3; D may be TRBD1 or TRBD2 (5 bases each). The sample in question was PBMCs, obtained 20 to 25 days after the first yellow fever vaccination. The source of this sequence is a man between 18 and 29 years old who received the YFV17D yellow fever vaccine. The CDR3 nucleotides are TGTGCCAGCAGTACAAGGGGAGCGGTGCCCACAGATACGCAGTATTTT. Residues: CASSTRGAVPTDTQYF.